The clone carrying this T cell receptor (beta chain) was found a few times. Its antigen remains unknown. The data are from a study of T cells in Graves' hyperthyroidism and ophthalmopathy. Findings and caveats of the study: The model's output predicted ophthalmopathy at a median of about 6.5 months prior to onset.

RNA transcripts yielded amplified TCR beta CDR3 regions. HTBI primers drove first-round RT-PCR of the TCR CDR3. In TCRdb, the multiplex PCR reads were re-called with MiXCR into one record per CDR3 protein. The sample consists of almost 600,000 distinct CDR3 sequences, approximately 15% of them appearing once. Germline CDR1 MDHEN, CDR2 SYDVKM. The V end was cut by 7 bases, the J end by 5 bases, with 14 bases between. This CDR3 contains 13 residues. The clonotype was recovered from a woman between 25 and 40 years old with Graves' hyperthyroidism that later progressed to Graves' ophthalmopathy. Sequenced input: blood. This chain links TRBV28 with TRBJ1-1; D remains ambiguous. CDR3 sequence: CASIWGSRTEAFF. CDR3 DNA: TGTGCCAGCATCTGGGGAAGTAGGACTGAAGCTTTCTTT.